Described below is a single T cell receptor (beta chain) sequence and its context. Its antigen remains unidentified. It was with 60 Vbeta and 13 Jbeta primers that the PCR ran. Generated by immunoSEQ multiplex PCR, the TCRdb table keeps only in-frame clones and is missing some. This repertoire shows about 150,000 clones, roughly 63% found once; its top ten account for approximately 6.5%. This record comes from a study of cytomegalovirus exposure and HLA in healthy donors. Study results and caveats: In vitro testing confirmed three CMV-associated chains as specific for CMV antigens. One later analysis reportedly identified an Asian-associated ancestry cluster that showed fewer N-insertions than the roughly 700-donor mean.

Losses at the gene ends were 7 bases for V and 3 bases for J; bases not matched to a gene: 2. In germline, CDR1 is SQVTM, CDR2 ANQGSEA. This CDR3 is built from 12 residues. The sequenced sample consisted of PBMCs. This rearrangement joins TRBV29-1 to TRBJ2-7, with 11 bases fitting TRBD1. The source is an older woman in good health and CMV-seropositive. CDR3 protein: CSAGTGGYEQYF. CDR3 coding DNA: TGCAGCGCCGGGACAGGGGGCTACGAGCAGTACTTC.